These 18 T cell receptor beta chains originate from one sample sequenced in a study of radiotherapy plus CTLA-4 blockade in lung cancer. The assay was immunoSEQ multiplex PCR, and TCRdb's table has in-frame clones only and misses some. The sample carries 80,000 to 95,000 clones, 75% to 90% recorded once. Sequencing used peripheral blood, obtained from a patient treated with radiotherapy plus ipilimumab. The receptors shown here come from a human donor with non-small cell lung cancer who had stable disease on radiotherapy plus ipilimumab.

V usage is TRBV21-1 and J usage is TRBJ2-7; the D segment call TRBD1 is taken from the table without a DNA check. TRBV21-1 is listed as a pseudogene. The CDR3 is made up of 15 amino acids. The CDR3 spells CASSKAETGPYEQYF. The CDR3 DNA is TGTGCCAGCAGCAAAGCTGAGACAGGGCCTTACGAGCAGTACTTC.

The chain recombines TRBV7-2 with TRBJ1-2, with 7 bases fitting TRBD1. The CDR3 has 15 amino acids. V lost 5 bases to trimming and J lost 6 bases; unmatched junction nucleotides: 12. Germline-derived CDR1 and CDR2 are SGHTA and FQGNSA. DNA for the CDR3: TGTGCCAGCAGCCGGCTCGGGGGGACAGATGATGGCTACACCTTC. It translates to CASSRLGGTDDGYTF.

There are a few counts of this clone. The V and J genes are TRBV19 and TRBJ2-1, with D possibly called TRBD1 or TRBD2 (5 bases each). V was shortened by 3 bases and J by 1 base, with 10 bases between the two germline ends. The CDR3 is 15 amino acids. Germline V gives CDR1 LNHDA, CDR2 SQIVND (reference sequence). The CDR3 loop reads CASSISGGSYNEQFF. The CDR3 bases are TGTGCCAGTAGTATTAGTGGGGGTTCCTACAATGAGCAGTTCTTC.

The CDR3 DNA reads as TGTGCCAGCAGCAAAGACAGGGGGCGAGAGACCCAGTACTTC. As protein: CASSKDRGRETQYF. The chain joins TRBV11-2 to TRBJ2-5, with 10 bases identical to TRBD1. Unmatched junction bases numbered 4, after V lost 5 bases and J lost 4 bases. Germline-derived CDR1 and CDR2 are SGHAT and FQNNGV. The CDR3 contains 14 residues.

Points on this clone: One end of the junction is discordant with germline, which a read error may explain. Other nucleotide sequences in the sample specify the same CDR3. For the CDR3, the DNA is TGTGCCAGCTCACCACAGGGGGCAGGGGCCCTGAACACTGAAGCCTTCTTT. Translated: CASSPQGAGALNTEAFF. The rearrangement joins TRBV18 to TRBJ1-1; TRBD1 matches at 7 bases. Germline CDR1 KGHSH, CDR2 LQKENI. This CDR3 contains 17 residues.

The chain carries TRBV28 and TRBJ1-4, with a weak D call TRBD1 (5 bases). This CDR3 has 13 amino acids. Trimming took 5 bases from V and 7 from J, leaving 11 bases between them. In germline, CDR1 is MDHEN, CDR2 SYDVKM. CDR3 DNA: TGTGCCAGCAGTCGTGGCAGGGTTGAAAAACTGTTTTTT. Its translation: CASSRGRVEKLFF.

The V call is TRBV28, the J call TRBJ2-5, with 8 bases matching TRBD1. Germline values: CDR1 MDHEN, CDR2 SYDVKM. Trimming cost V 3 bases and J 1 base; bases outside gene matches: 7. The CDR3 extends over 16 amino acids. CDR3 nucleotides: TGTGCCAGCAGTTTCGGGGCAGGGGGCTCCCAAGAGACCCAGTACTTC. It yields the protein CASSFGAGGSQETQYF.

The chain is built from TRBV30 and TRBJ2-3, with D uncertain. Germline values: CDR1 GTSNPN, CDR2 SVGIG (reference sequence). The CDR3 has 14 residues. Trimming pared 2 bases from V and 2 bases from J, leaving 11 bases between. The CDR3 DNA follows: TGTGCCTGGAGTTGGAGAGTGAACACAGATACGCAGTATTTT. It codes for CAWSWRVNTDTQYF.

The V and J genes are TRBV28 and TRBJ2-5, with D uncertain. V shed 6 bases and J shed 8 bases, with 19 bases lying between them. The CDR3 has 14 residues. Germline-derived CDR1 and CDR2 are MDHEN and SYDVKM. The CDR3 is CASSPRFTLKTQYF. CDR3 nucleotides: TGTGCCAGCAGCCCTAGGTTTACCCTTAAAACCCAGTACTTC.

The chain employs TRBV6-1 and TRBJ2-5; 10 positions match TRBD2. The CDR3 covers 15 residues. Germline V CDR1 and CDR2: MNHNS, SASEGT. V dropped 3 bases and J dropped 4; count of bases not matched to a gene: 5. CDR3: CASSELAGGSETQYF. The CDR3 DNA sequence: TGTGCCAGCAGTGAGTTAGCGGGAGGTTCAGAGACCCAGTACTTC.

Here the CDR3 reads CAISESWPGNSPLHF. In DNA form, the CDR3 reads TGTGCCATCAGTGAGTCCTGGCCGGGGAATTCACCCCTCCACTTT. The gene calls are TRBV10-3 and TRBJ1-6, with D unclear. The CDR3 has 15 residues. CDR1 is ENHRY and CDR2 is SYGVKD in the germline V gene. Trimming cost V 0 bases and J 7 bases, with 10 bases left between them.

The gene calls are TRBV10-3 and TRBJ1-3, with D hard to call. V was cut by 10 bases and J by 4 bases, with 8 bases left in between. Germline loops: CDR1 ENHRY, CDR2 SYGVKD. The CDR3 extends over 11 amino acids. The CDR3 protein is CATAYGNTIYF. DNA of the CDR3: TGTGCCACCGCTTACGGAAACACCATATATTTT.

This sequence joins TRBV27 and TRBJ1-5; D is undetermined. The CDR3 has 17 amino acids. With 5 bases removed from V and 3 bases from J, the gap between germline ends came to 20 bases. The V gene's germline CDR1 is MNHEY and CDR2 SMNVEV (reference sequence). In DNA form, the CDR3 reads TGTGCCAGCAGTCCCTACTCCCCACCAGAGAACAATCAGCCCCAGCATTTT. It encodes CASSPYSPPENNQPQHF.

This clone was detected once. The gene calls are TRBV4-1 and TRBJ1-5; D is possibly TRBD1 (6 bases). The CDR3 runs 17 residues. CDR1 is MGHRA, CDR2 YSYEKL, per germline. Trimming pared 0 bases from V and 1 base from J, leaving 13 bases between. CDR3 loop: CASSQDNTGSSNQPQHF. CDR3 nucleotides: TGCGCCAGCAGCCAAGATAATACAGGGTCGAGCAATCAGCCCCAGCATTTT.

The rearrangement joins TRBV7-9 to TRBJ1-5; unclear D gene. This CDR3 has 17 amino acids. The V gene lost 1 base and the J gene lost 0 bases, with 13 bases spanning the gap. Germline assignment: CDR1 SEHNR and CDR2 FQNEAQ (reference sequence). The CDR3 region has the DNA TGTGCCAGCAGCTTAGTCTCGCCCTTGTATAGCAATCAGCCCCAGCATTTT. This gives the protein CASSLVSPLYSNQPQHF.

The rearrangement uses TRBV9 and TRBJ2-5; TRBD1 matches at 9 bases. The CDR3 is made up of 16 amino acids. The V and J ends lost 2 bases and 1 base, in that order; junction bases with no gene match: 6. Germline lookup yields CDR1 SGDLS and CDR2 YYNGEE. The CDR3 bases are TGTGCCAGCAGCGTCTGGACAGGGGTGGCCCAAGAGACCCAGTACTTC. It translates to CASSVWTGVAQETQYF.

The V call is TRBV4-1, the J call TRBJ2-5, with D possibly TRBD1 on 6 matching bases. The CDR3 has 13 amino acids. The V and J ends lost 4 bases and 2 bases respectively, with 8 bases between them. Germline values: CDR1 MGHRA, CDR2 YSYEKL. The CDR3 coding sequence is TGCGCCAGCAGCCTTGGACAGCAAGAGACCCAGTACTTC. Residues: CASSLGQQETQYF.

The chain uses TRBV7-6 and TRBJ2-1; perhaps TRBD1 as D (6 bases). V lost 1 base to trimming and J lost 5 bases, with 15 bases between them. The CDR3 length is 16 residues. The germline V gene encodes CDR1 SGHVS and CDR2 FNYEAQ. CDR3 nucleotide sequence: TGTGCCAGCAGCTTAGGGGGGCCTACAGGAAACAATGAGCAGTTCTTC. It translates to CASSLGGPTGNNEQFF.